This T cell receptor beta chain comes out of a study of cytomegalovirus exposure and HLA in healthy donors. Here immunoSEQ multiplex PCR was the method, and the copy in TCRdb shows in-frame clones only, minus some. This table has under 250,000 clones, roughly 81% appearing once. From germline, CDR1 is SEHNR and CDR2 FQNEAQ (reference sequence). CDR3 length equals 13 residues. With V trimmed by 6 bases and J by 7 bases, 5 bases remained unmatched. The V gene is TRBV7-9, the J gene TRBJ1-5, with TRBD1 matching over 8 bases. Sequencing was performed on PBMCs. The receptor was derived from a woman in her twenties or thirties in good health and CMV-seronegative. CDR3 sequence (DNA): TGTGCCAGCAGGGACAGGGAGGACCAGCCCCAGCATTTT. Translating gives CASRDREDQPQHF.